Sequencing of this T cell receptor beta chain was carried out in a study of human T cells and chemical hapten exposure. As for time point: patch test 3, about 24 weeks after DPC sensitization. Sample treatment: therapeutic diphenylcyclopropenone sensitization with weekly scalp DPC. The study enrolled 18 to 70-year-old alopecia patients suitable for DPC. Trimming cost V 6 bases and J 1 base, with 14 bases left between them. There are 15 residues in the CDR3. Germline assignment: CDR1 SGHTA and CDR2 FQGNSA. Study results and caveats: Following DPC sensitization, TCRs present above 1 in 1000 frequency showed no change.

For the library, individual cDNA molecules each received unique molecular identifiers. A single record per CDR3 protein comes from TCRdb applying MiXCR to the RACE reads. The data contain 100,000 or so distinct CDR3 sequences, less than 40% of them singletons. For this clonotype: Its specificity is unknown.

Source: whole blood, taken in connection with sensitization to the hapten diphenylcyclopropenone (DPC). The sequence came from a middle-aged man with alopecia areata. Some clones in this sample may be carry-over from other donors' samples. The genes are TRBV7-2 and TRBJ2-3, with D tentatively TRBD2 (6 bases). In DNA form, the CDR3 reads TGTGCCAGCAGGAAATTCTCGGGGGGCACAGATACGCAGTATTTT. This gives the protein CASRKFSGGTDTQYF.